These 17 T cell receptor beta chains share one sample of origin, sequenced in a study of cytotoxic CD8 clonotypes in ibrutinib-treated CLL. The table came from immunoSEQ multiplex PCR; TCRdb's copy has only in-frame clones and leaves some out. The profile shows 100,000 to 150,000 clones, approximately 83% of them singletons. Sequenced here: PBMCs, sampled after 24 months of ibrutinib treatment. The origin of the receptors is a human donor with chronic lymphocytic leukemia.

The chain couples TRBV5-1 to TRBJ1-2; 9 bases map to TRBD1. V was pared by 0 bases and J by 8 bases, with 5 bases of the junction left unmatched. CDR1 is SGHRS and CDR2 is YFSETQ in the germline V gene. This CDR3 has 14 residues. DNA of the CDR3: TGCGCCAGCAGCTTGGAGGGACAGGGTAGAGGCTACACCTTC. Its protein is CASSLEGQGRGYTF.

The J gene is TRBJ2-7, the V gene TRBV4-2; 9 bases map to TRBD1. CDR3 size: 15 residues. Germline CDR1 LGHNA, CDR2 YNFKEQ. With V trimmed by 1 base and J by 4 bases, 5 bases remained unmatched. CDR3 bases: TGTGCCAGCAGCCAAGGGGGGACAGGGAGATACGAGCAGTACTTC. Protein sequence: CASSQGGTGRYEQYF.

The CDR3 loop reads CASSKGPGYEQYF. CDR3 DNA sequence: TGTGCCAGCTCAAAGGGGCCCGGCTACGAGCAGTACTTC. V is TRBV18 and J is TRBJ2-7, with D possibly matching TRBD1 (5 bases). Trimming removed 5 bases from V and 3 bases from J, with 11 bases in between. The CDR3 is 13 amino acids. CDR1 is KGHSH and CDR2 is LQKENI in the germline V gene.

This chain links TRBV28 with TRBJ2-2; D is unresolved. Germline V gene lookup returns CDR1 MDHEN and CDR2 SYDVKM. CDR3 length: 11 amino acids. V shed 2 bases and J shed 8 bases, with 3 bases lying between them. The CDR3 DNA reads TGTGCCAGCAGTTTAGAGGGGGAGCTGTTTTTT. Protein: CASSLEGELFF.

The rearrangement joins TRBV5-6 to TRBJ1-2, with a weak D call TRBD1 (5 bases). The CDR3 extends over 13 amino acids. From germline, CDR1 is SGHDT and CDR2 YYEEEE. Deletions cut 2 bases from V and 4 bases from J, with 9 bases between. CDR3 in amino acids: CASSFWGSYGYTF. The CDR3 DNA follows: TGTGCCAGCAGCTTTTGGGGGTCCTATGGCTACACCTTC.

This sequence joins TRBV27 and TRBJ1-6, with D perhaps TRBD1 (6 bases). This CDR3 has 18 residues. Looked up from germline, CDR1 is MNHEY and CDR2 is SMNVEV (reference sequence). Trimming cost V 8 bases and J 1 base, with 21 bases left between them. In nucleotides, the CDR3 is TGTGCCAGCGCCCGGTGGGGGGGGCGAGGTTCCTATAATTCACCCCTCCACTTT. It encodes CASARWGGRGSYNSPLHF.

The chain employs TRBV5-1 and TRBJ2-1; 8 bases line up with TRBD2. The CDR3 runs to 16 residues. V lost 0 bases, J lost 5 bases, and 7 bases stayed unmatched. The V gene's germline CDR1 is SGHRS and CDR2 YFSETQ. The DNA for the CDR3 is TGCGCCAGCAGCTTGGGGGCCAGCGGGGGAAACAATGAGCAGTTCTTC. Protein sequence: CASSLGASGGNNEQFF.

The CDR3 protein is CASVGGSLREGYTF. The CDR3 DNA reads as TGTGCCAGTGTGGGGGGATCTCTGAGAGAAGGCTACACCTTC. J is TRBJ1-2 and V is TRBV19; D perhaps matches TRBD1 (5 bases). From germline, CDR1 is LNHDA and CDR2 SQIVND (reference sequence). This CDR3 comprises 14 residues. V lost 8 bases, J lost 8 bases, and 21 bases lay in between. The variable domain in full, completed from reference TRBV19 and TRBJ1-2, reads DGGITQSPKYLFRKEGQNVTLSCEQNLNHDAMYWYRQDPGQGLRLIYYSQIVNDFQKGDIAEGYSVSREKKESFPLTVTSAQKNPTAFYLCASVGGSLREGYTFGSGTRLTVV.

The V call is TRBV5-1, the J call TRBJ1-1; no clear D gene. Looked up from germline, CDR1 is SGHRS and CDR2 is YFSETQ. CDR3 length: 14 amino acids. With 4 bases removed from V and 4 bases from J, the gap between germline ends came to 14 bases. CDR3 nucleotides: TGCGCCAGCAGCACCGAATCGTGGTCCACTGAAGCTTTCTTT. Translation gives CASSTESWSTEAFF.

This clone was detected only once. The J gene is TRBJ2-7, the V gene TRBV4-1; tentative D call: TRBD2 (5 bases). There are 14 residues in the CDR3. CDR1 and CDR2 from the germline V gene are MGHRA and YSYEKL. Trimming took off 1 base at V and 7 bases at J, with 14 bases between the two ends. Written as DNA, the CDR3 is TGCGCCAGCAGCCAAGGTGAGGGCCTCGGGGAGCAGTACTTC. Encoded protein: CASSQGEGLGEQYF.

The rearrangement links TRBV6-1 to TRBJ2-1, with 7 bases identical to TRBD2. The length of the CDR3 is 15 residues. Germline CDR1 reads MNHNS; CDR2 reads SASEGT. The trim removed 7 bases at V and 2 bases at J, leaving 8 bases unmatched. CDR3 region: CASTLTSRAYNEQFF. CDR3 sequence (DNA): TGTGCCAGCACCTTGACTAGCAGAGCCTACAATGAGCAGTTCTTC.

This clone has a single count. This chain links TRBV5-4 with TRBJ2-1; no clear D gene. Germline-derived CDR1 and CDR2 are SGHNT and YYREEE (reference sequence). The CDR3 consists of 12 residues. Trimming removed 4 bases from V and 8 bases from J, with 10 bases in between. The CDR3 loop reads CASSNKVDEQFF. The CDR3 DNA reads as TGTGCCAGCAGCAACAAGGTCGATGAGCAGTTCTTC.

V usage is TRBV6-5 and J usage is TRBJ1-4; D remains ambiguous. CDR1 MNHEY and CDR2 SVGAGI come from the germline V gene. V dropped 0 bases and J dropped 7 bases, with 15 bases sitting between them. This CDR3 comprises 16 residues. The CDR3, as DNA: TGTGCCAGCAGTTACTCGTACCTGGGGTCGGGTGAAAAACTGTTTTTT. Amino acid sequence: CASSYSYLGSGEKLFF.

This clone was seen only once. The chain recombines TRBV6-5 with TRBJ2-5, with D hard to call. V lost 0 bases to trimming and J lost 4 bases, with 9 bases between them. Germline loops: CDR1 MNHEY, CDR2 SVGAGI. The length of the CDR3 is 14 residues. The DNA for the CDR3 is TGTGCCAGCAGTTACTCGGAGAGAGCAGAGACCCAGTACTTC. It yields the protein CASSYSERAETQYF.

The chain uses TRBV19 and TRBJ1-6; D is unresolved. V was clipped by 8 bases and J by 11 bases, with 13 bases between them. The CDR3 has 12 amino acids. Germline V gene data show CDR1 as LNHDA and CDR2 as SQIVND (reference sequence). The DNA of the CDR3 is TGTGCCAGTGGCCCCAGAGACGCACCCCTCCACTTT. Translation: CASGPRDAPLHF.

This clone was observed a handful of times. CDR3 coding DNA: TGTGCCAGCAGCCCCCGACTAGCGGGAGGGCCTGATACGCAGTATTTT. Protein product: CASSPRLAGGPDTQYF. The chain links TRBV27 to TRBJ2-3, with TRBD2 matching 14 bases. In germline, CDR1 is MNHEY, CDR2 SMNVEV (reference sequence). V lost 6 bases, J lost 6 bases, and 8 bases stayed unmatched. The CDR3 contains 16 residues.

The rearrangement joins TRBV28 to TRBJ2-2, with 12 bases that match TRBD2. The CDR3 loop spans 16 amino acids. Germline-derived CDR1 and CDR2 are MDHEN and SYDVKM. Losses at the gene ends were 5 bases for V and 4 bases for J; bases not matched to a gene: 5. CDR3 DNA: TGTGCCAGCAGTATCACGACTAGCGGGGGCACCGGGGAGCTGTTTTTT. Amino acids: CASSITTSGGTGELFF.